These 4 T cell receptor beta chains originate from one sample sequenced in a study of lymphopenia after photon versus proton radiotherapy. Libraries were prepared by immunoSEQ multiplex PCR; TCRdb keeps only in-frame clonotypes and omits some of them. The sample comprises roughly 63,000 clones, approximately 84% of which are singletons, and around 2.1% rests with the top ten. This specimen was peripheral blood, taken from a patient treated with proton-based radiotherapy. These receptors all come from a man in his sixties with pancreatic cancer.

The chain has TRBV6-1 and TRBJ2-7; D gene ambiguous. Trimming stripped 4 bases from V and 2 bases from J, with 9 bases between. CDR1 MNHNS and CDR2 SASEGT come from the germline V gene. This CDR3 has 13 residues. CDR3 in amino acids: CASSGLVTYEQYF. In DNA, the CDR3 is TGTGCCAGCAGTGGGCTAGTAACCTACGAGCAGTACTTC.

The V call is TRBV28, the J call TRBJ1-5; D remains ambiguous. The germline gives CDR1 MDHEN, CDR2 SYDVKM. V was trimmed by 7 bases and J by 5 bases, leaving 12 bases between them. There are 13 residues in the CDR3. CDR3 amino acids: CASKDRRDQPQHF. The CDR3 DNA reads TGTGCCAGCAAGGACCGGCGGGATCAGCCCCAGCATTTT.

This clone was counted a few times. The CDR3 reads CASSLAGGRRDTEAFF. In DNA, the CDR3 is TGTGCCAGCAGCTTAGCCGGGGGTCGAAGGGACACTGAAGCTTTCTTT. The rearrangement joins TRBV11-2 to TRBJ1-1; tentatively, D is TRBD1 (5 bases). The CDR3 sequence is 16 residues long. Trimming left V 1 base short and J 3 bases short, with 15 bases between. Germline CDR1 and CDR2: SGHAT and FQNNGV.

This clone was recorded once. The rearrangement joins TRBV18 to TRBJ2-1; D might be TRBD1 (6 bases). V lost 6 bases to trimming and J lost 12 bases, with 18 bases between them. The CDR3 loop spans 13 amino acids. Germline V lookup: CDR1 KGHSH, CDR2 LQKENI. The CDR3: CASSQGQLMGQFF. CDR3 sequence (DNA): TGTGCCAGCTCCCAAGGACAGCTTATGGGGCAGTTCTTC.